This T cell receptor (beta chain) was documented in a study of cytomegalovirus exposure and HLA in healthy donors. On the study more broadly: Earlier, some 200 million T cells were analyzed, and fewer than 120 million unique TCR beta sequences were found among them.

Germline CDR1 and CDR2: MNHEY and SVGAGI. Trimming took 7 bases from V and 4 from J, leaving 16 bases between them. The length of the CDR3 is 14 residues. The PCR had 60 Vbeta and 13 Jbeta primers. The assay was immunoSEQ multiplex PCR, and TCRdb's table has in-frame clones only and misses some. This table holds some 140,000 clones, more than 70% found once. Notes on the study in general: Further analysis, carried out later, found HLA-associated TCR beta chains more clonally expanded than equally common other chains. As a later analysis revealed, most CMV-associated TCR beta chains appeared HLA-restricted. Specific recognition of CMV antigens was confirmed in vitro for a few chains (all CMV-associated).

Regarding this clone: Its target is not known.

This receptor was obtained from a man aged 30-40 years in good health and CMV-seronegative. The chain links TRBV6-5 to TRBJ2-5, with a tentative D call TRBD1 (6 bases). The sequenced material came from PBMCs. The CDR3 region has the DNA TGTGCCAGCAACAAACAGGGCTTTGGAGAGACCCAGTACTTC. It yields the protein CASNKQGFGETQYF.